The entry that follows covers one T cell receptor beta chain sequence. The V gene end was trimmed by 6 bases and the J gene end by 3 bases; junction bases not matched to a gene: 6. The V gene's germline CDR1 is SNHLY and CDR2 FYNNEI. The CDR3 is 14 amino acids. This sample was taken from a study of cytomegalovirus exposure and HLA in healthy donors. This table comes from immunoSEQ multiplex PCR, and its TCRdb copy is limited to in-frame clones, with some not included. The repertoire holds some 270,000 clones, with about 86% as singletons. Sequencing was done on a sample of PBMCs. The chain combines TRBV2 with TRBJ2-7; 9 nucleotides line up with TRBD1. This receptor was taken from a woman aged 18-29 years in good health and CMV-seronegative. The CDR3 DNA follows: TGTGCCAGCAGGAAAGACAGGGGGGGCTACGAGCAGTACTTC. It is translated as CASRKDRGGYEQYF.